This TCR beta chain was found in a study of brain T cells in children with intractable seizures. The length of the CDR3 is 12 residues. CDR1 MNHNY and CDR2 SVGAGI come from the germline V gene (reference sequence). V gave up 7 bases and J gave up 4 bases, with 9 bases separating them. TCRdb's copy holds only in-frame clones and misses some; the assay was immunoSEQ multiplex PCR. The sample carries some 64,000 clones, 95% to 96% recorded once. As to this clone: The antigen is unknown.

Study conclusions and caveats: HCMV serostatus was not known, and viral specificity came from CDR3 similarity only. Clones missing pre-surgery may reflect undersampling of that blood sample.

V usage is TRBV6-6 and J usage is TRBJ2-3; D is possibly TRBD2 (5 bases). The clonotype originates from a boy in the first two years of life with focal cortical dysplasia and intractable seizures. The sample was peripheral blood, taken at surgery. CDR3 residues: CASKAAPDTQYF. In DNA form, the CDR3 reads TGTGCCAGCAAAGCGGCCCCAGATACGCAGTATTTT.